Listed below are T cell receptor beta chains from one sample, sequenced in a study of T cells in Graves' hyperthyroidism and ophthalmopathy. TCRdb independently ran MiXCR on the multiplex PCR reads; one entry per CDR3 protein. The profile covers hundreds of thousands of distinct CDR3 sequences, with approximately 19% appearing a single time and about 4% taken by the ten largest. The sample comprised blood. These receptors were taken from a woman between 18 and 29 years old with Graves' hyperthyroidism. Each CDR3 is given with its conserved first and last residue. A D gene is named only where the DNA matches it firmly. Part of the rows lack a size; the others show once, few, many or a class for expanded clones.

v_call: TRBV4-1; clone_size: NA; d_call: NA; j_call: TRBJ1-5; cdr3_aa: CASSQHMEAAGQPQHF; cdr3_nt: TGCGCCAGCAGCCAGCACATGGAGGCCGCGGGACAGCCCCAGCATTTT
v_call: TRBV5-1; clone_size: few; d_call: TRBD1; j_call: TRBJ2-3; cdr3_aa: CASQQGDVNTQYF; cdr3_nt: TGCGCCAGTCAACAGGGGGATGTCAATACGCAGTATTTT
v_call: TRBV5-1; clone_size: few; d_call: NA; j_call: TRBJ2-5; cdr3_aa: CASRLASAETQYF; cdr3_nt: TGCGCCAGCAGATTGGCTAGCGCTGAGACCCAGTACTTC
v_call: TRBV11-2; clone_size: many; d_call: NA; j_call: TRBJ2-7; cdr3_aa: CAGRTGSEQYF; cdr3_nt: TGTGCCGGACGGACGGGGAGTGAGCAGTACTTC
v_call: TRBV4-1; clone_size: many; d_call: NA; j_call: TRBJ1-5; cdr3_aa: CASSPSSSNQPQHF; cdr3_nt: TGCGCCAGCAGCCCCAGCAGCAGCAATCAGCCCCAGCATTTT
v_call: TRBV2; clone_size: NA; d_call: TRBD1; j_call: TRBJ2-5; cdr3_aa: CASSEGTGGVETRYF; cdr3_nt: TGTGCCAGCAGTGAGGGTACAGGGGGCGTGGAGACCCGGTACTTC
v_call: TRBV5-5; clone_size: NA; d_call: NA; j_call: TRBJ1-1; cdr3_aa: CASGPDGLPMNTEAFF; cdr3_nt: TGTGCCAGCGGCCCGGACGGCCTACCCATGAACACTGAAGCTTTCTTT
v_call: TRBV3-1; clone_size: many; d_call: TRBD2; j_call: TRBJ2-5; cdr3_aa: CASSHGGLAGGTQYF; cdr3_nt: TGTGCCAGCAGCCATGGGGGACTAGCGGGAGGGACCCAGTACTTC
v_call: TRBV30; clone_size: many; d_call: NA; j_call: TRBJ1-1; cdr3_aa: CAWSSGQIYTEAFF; cdr3_nt: TGTGCCTGGAGTTCGGGGCAGATTTACACTGAAGCTTTCTTT
v_call: TRBV7-2; clone_size: many; d_call: NA; j_call: TRBJ2-5; cdr3_aa: CASSLTGPGTQYF; cdr3_nt: TGTGCCAGCAGCTTAACCGGACCGGGGACCCAGTACTTC
v_call: TRBV27; clone_size: many; d_call: NA; j_call: TRBJ2-5; cdr3_aa: CASSSADRYLQETQYF; cdr3_nt: TGTGCCAGCAGTTCCGCGGACAGATATTTACAAGAGACCCAGTACTTC
v_call: TRBV2; clone_size: NA; d_call: NA; j_call: TRBJ1-2; cdr3_aa: CASSGADATSYGYTF; cdr3_nt: TGTGCCAGCAGTGGGGCGGACGCAACGTCCTATGGCTACACCTTC
v_call: TRBV12-3/TRBV12-4; clone_size: many; d_call: TRBD1; j_call: TRBJ2-5; cdr3_aa: CASSPERGRETQYF; cdr3_nt: TGTGCCAGCAGTCCCGAGAGGGGGCGGGAGACCCAGTACTTC
v_call: TRBV11-2; clone_size: many; d_call: NA; j_call: TRBJ1-1; cdr3_aa: CASSLDLWGTVAFF; cdr3_nt: TGTGCCAGCAGCTTAGATCTCTGGGGGACGGTAGCTTTCTTT
v_call: TRBV5-1; clone_size: many; d_call: NA; j_call: TRBJ2-7; cdr3_aa: CASRPLRDFSYEQYF; cdr3_nt: TGCGCCAGCAGACCCCTACGGGACTTCTCCTACGAGCAGTACTTC
v_call: TRBV15; clone_size: NA; d_call: NA; j_call: TRBJ2-2; cdr3_aa: CATSRRPGLLNTGELFF; cdr3_nt: TGTGCCACCAGCAGGAGACCGGGACTGCTGAACACCGGGGAGCTGTTTTTT
v_call: TRBV11-2; clone_size: once; d_call: TRBD1; j_call: TRBJ1-2; cdr3_aa: CASSAGTGPGYTF; cdr3_nt: TGTGCCAGCAGCGCCGGGACAGGGCCGGGCTACACCTTC
v_call: TRBV6-1; clone_size: NA; d_call: NA; j_call: TRBJ1-2; cdr3_aa: CASRRTTQDSYGYTF; cdr3_nt: TGTGCCAGCAGGCGAACTACACAGGATTCCTATGGCTACACCTTC
v_call: TRBV12-3/TRBV12-4; clone_size: many; d_call: TRBD2; j_call: TRBJ2-5; cdr3_aa: CASTQSGGSETQYF; cdr3_nt: TGTGCCAGCACCCAGAGCGGGGGTTCAGAGACCCAGTACTTC
v_call: TRBV19; clone_size: many; d_call: NA; j_call: TRBJ2-6; cdr3_aa: CASHLGGRSGANVLTF; cdr3_nt: TGTGCCAGTCACCTTGGAGGGCGGTCTGGGGCCAACGTCCTGACTTTC
v_call: TRBV12-3/TRBV12-4; clone_size: few; d_call: NA; j_call: TRBJ2-4; cdr3_aa: CASSPGSTNIKYF; cdr3_nt: TGTGCCAGCAGTCCGGGATCCACTAACATTAAGTACTTC
v_call: TRBV11-3; clone_size: few; d_call: TRBD2; j_call: TRBJ2-5; cdr3_aa: CASSLDRASGDLGTQYF; cdr3_nt: TGTGCCAGCAGCTTAGATCGTGCTAGCGGGGACCTGGGGACCCAGTACTTC
v_call: TRBV10-3; clone_size: few; d_call: TRBD1; j_call: TRBJ1-2; cdr3_aa: CAISESRRTGGVADYGYTF; cdr3_nt: TGTGCCATCAGTGAGTCGAGGCGGACAGGGGGGGTCGCAGACTATGGCTACACCTTC
v_call: TRBV6-5; clone_size: many; d_call: TRBD1; j_call: TRBJ2-7; cdr3_aa: CASSYDRAYEQYF; cdr3_nt: TGTGCCAGCAGTTACGACAGGGCCTACGAGCAGTACTTC
v_call: TRBV7-2; clone_size: many; d_call: NA; j_call: TRBJ1-2; cdr3_aa: CASSALRTDTYGYTF; cdr3_nt: TGTGCCAGCAGCGCCCTCCGGACAGACACCTATGGCTACACCTTC
v_call: TRBV5-8; clone_size: many; d_call: NA; j_call: TRBJ2-7; cdr3_aa: CASSFGGGPYEQYF; cdr3_nt: TGTGCCAGCAGCTTCGGCGGGGGCCCCTACGAGCAGTACTTC
v_call: TRBV4-1; clone_size: many; d_call: NA; j_call: TRBJ2-5; cdr3_aa: CASSQAVVRGETQYF; cdr3_nt: TGCGCCAGCAGCCAAGCAGTGGTTAGAGGGGAGACCCAGTACTTC
v_call: TRBV28; clone_size: many; d_call: NA; j_call: TRBJ1-2; cdr3_aa: CASFTGAGAGGYTF; cdr3_nt: TGTGCCAGCTTCACCGGCGCAGGGGCCGGTGGGTACACCTTC
v_call: TRBV29-1; clone_size: many; d_call: NA; j_call: TRBJ1-5; cdr3_aa: CSVGDGAGAPQHF; cdr3_nt: TGCAGCGTGGGGGACGGAGCGGGGGCGCCCCAGCATTTT
v_call: TRBV5-1; clone_size: many; d_call: NA; j_call: TRBJ2-7; cdr3_aa: CASRPGQRSSYEQYF; cdr3_nt: TGCGCCAGCAGACCAGGACAGAGGAGCTCCTACGAGCAGTACTTC
v_call: TRBV5-1; clone_size: many; d_call: NA; j_call: TRBJ1-2; cdr3_aa: CASITRPTDRGRRGGYTF; cdr3_nt: TGCGCCAGCATTACCCGTCCCACTGATCGGGGGAGACGGGGAGGCTACACCTTC
v_call: TRBV5-1; clone_size: many; d_call: TRBD2; j_call: TRBJ2-5; cdr3_aa: CASSRLAGEVTQYF; cdr3_nt: TGCGCCAGCAGCCGTCTAGCGGGGGAAGTGACCCAGTACTTC
v_call: TRBV20-1; clone_size: NA; d_call: NA; j_call: TRBJ2-7; cdr3_aa: CSASHRMPYEQYF; cdr3_nt: TGCAGTGCTAGTCACAGGATGCCCTACGAGCAGTACTTC
v_call: TRBV4-1; clone_size: many; d_call: NA; j_call: TRBJ2-6; cdr3_aa: CASSQYGGGGANVLTF; cdr3_nt: TGCGCCAGCAGCCAATACGGGGGCGGCGGGGCCAACGTCCTGACTTTC
v_call: TRBV11-2; clone_size: once; d_call: NA; j_call: TRBJ2-7; cdr3_aa: CASSLLPYDIEQYF; cdr3_nt: TGTGCCAGCAGCTTATTGCCCTACGATATAGAGCAGTACTTC
v_call: TRBV6-2/TRBV6-3; clone_size: many; d_call: NA; j_call: TRBJ2-5; cdr3_aa: CASSNSVGGKETQYF; cdr3_nt: TGTGCCAGCAGCAACAGTGTTGGCGGTAAAGAGACCCAGTACTTC
v_call: TRBV12-3/TRBV12-4; clone_size: many; d_call: NA; j_call: TRBJ1-2; cdr3_aa: CASSPNSALSSLGGYTF; cdr3_nt: TGTGCCAGCAGTCCCAATTCGGCCCTCTCATCTCTAGGTGGCTACACCTTC
v_call: TRBV12-3/TRBV12-4; clone_size: few; d_call: TRBD2; j_call: TRBJ2-3; cdr3_aa: CASSFVSGGELQYF; cdr3_nt: TGTGCCAGCAGTTTTGTAAGCGGGGGGGAGCTTCAGTATTTT
v_call: TRBV5-1; clone_size: many; d_call: NA; j_call: TRBJ1-1; cdr3_aa: CAGSLAVGQTRRGDTEAFF; cdr3_nt: TGCGCCGGCAGCTTAGCGGTCGGTCAGACCCGAAGAGGAGACACTGAAGCTTTCTTT
v_call: TRBV5-1; clone_size: many; d_call: NA; j_call: TRBJ1-1; cdr3_aa: CASSLASTLNTEAFF; cdr3_nt: TGCGCCAGCAGCTTGGCCTCCACGCTGAACACTGAAGCTTTCTTT
v_call: TRBV29-1; clone_size: NA; d_call: NA; j_call: TRBJ1-2; cdr3_aa: CSVDEVGRRGYTF; cdr3_nt: TGCAGCGTTGACGAGGTGGGCAGGCGCGGCTACACCTTC
v_call: TRBV6-2/TRBV6-3; clone_size: many; d_call: NA; j_call: TRBJ1-1; cdr3_aa: CASSYSMGRTDIFF; cdr3_nt: TGTGCCAGCAGTTACTCGATGGGCCGGACCGATATCTTCTTT